This T cell receptor (beta chain) was captured in a study of blood T cell repertoires in COVID-19. Turning to the study itself: Italy, Spain and the United States were the sources of the convalescent and acute COVID-19 samples. T cells, B-cell-depleted T cells, or PBMCs provided the cDNA or gDNA that served as material.

By share, this clone counts as medium-sized. As processed by the authors: The authors estimated nucleated cell counts from reference gene primer amplification. The assay was immunoSEQ multiplex PCR, and TCRdb's table has in-frame clones only and misses some. V and J calls and clone size are copied from that table; D and trimming were computed from the DNA. The sample contains about 73,000 clones, 90% of which appear only once. Germline CDR1 LNHDA, CDR2 SQIVND (reference sequence). Trimming took off 5 bases at V and 8 bases at J, with 15 bases between the two ends. The CDR3 has 13 residues. This chain links TRBV19 with TRBJ1-2; D uncertain. This TCR was sampled from a woman of 80 years or more with active or convalescent COVID-19. The specimen sequenced was peripheral blood. This CDR3 reads CASSPPRIGGYTF. The CDR3 DNA reads as TGTGCCAGTAGTCCGCCGCGGATTGGGGGCTACACCTTC.